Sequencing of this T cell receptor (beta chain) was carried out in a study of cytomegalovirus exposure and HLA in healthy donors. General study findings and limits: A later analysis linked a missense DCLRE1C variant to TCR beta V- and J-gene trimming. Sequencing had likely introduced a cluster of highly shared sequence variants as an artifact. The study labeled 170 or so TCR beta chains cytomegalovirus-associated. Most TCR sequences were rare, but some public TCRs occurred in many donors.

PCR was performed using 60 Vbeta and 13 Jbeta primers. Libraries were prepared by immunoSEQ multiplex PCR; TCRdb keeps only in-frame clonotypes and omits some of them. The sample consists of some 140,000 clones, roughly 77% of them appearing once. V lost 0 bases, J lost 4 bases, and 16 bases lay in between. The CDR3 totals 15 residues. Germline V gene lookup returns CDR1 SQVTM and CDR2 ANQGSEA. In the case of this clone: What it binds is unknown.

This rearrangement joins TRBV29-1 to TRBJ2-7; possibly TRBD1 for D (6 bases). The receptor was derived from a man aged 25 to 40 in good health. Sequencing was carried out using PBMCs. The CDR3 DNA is TGCAGCGTTGAAGATCCATGGGGGCAGAGTTACGAGCAGTACTTC. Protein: CSVEDPWGQSYEQYF.